These 13 T cell receptor beta chains share one sample of origin, sequenced in a study of T cells in Graves' hyperthyroidism and ophthalmopathy. Template material for amplifying TCR beta CDR3 regions consisted of RNA transcripts. A set of HTBI primers served as the primers for a first-round RT-PCR of the TCR CDR3. TCRdb re-analysed the multiplex PCR reads in MiXCR, keeping a single row per CDR3 protein. This sample has about 840,000 distinct CDR3 sequences, with about two fifths found just once. Sequencing was done on a sample of blood. The receptors originated from a man aged 18 to 29 with Graves' hyperthyroidism.

On this clonotype itself: One end of the junction is discordant with germline, which a read error may explain. The chain links TRBV2 to TRBJ2-2, with TRBD2 identical over 11 bases. This CDR3 contains 17 residues. Germline CDR1 reads SNHLY; CDR2 reads FYNNEI. The CDR3 region has the DNA TGTGCCTGCAGCCCGATAGCGGGGGGGCCTAACACCGGGGAGCTGTTTTTT. This codes for CACSPIAGGPNTGELFF.

As concerns this clonotype: A read error is possible here, since a much larger clone lies one base away. CDR3 DNA sequence: TGTGCCGGTGAAGGCTGGGAGGGCGAAGGGGAGACCCAGTACTTC. This encodes CAGEGWEGEGETQYF. The rearrangement links TRBV2 to TRBJ2-5; 7 bases map to TRBD2. Germline CDR1 and CDR2: SNHLY and FYNNEI. This CDR3 is built from 15 residues. V lost 11 bases to trimming and J lost 5 bases; unmatched junction nucleotides: 17.

This clonotype has just a few counts. The V and J genes are TRBV20-1 and TRBJ1-5; D remains unclear. The V and J ends lost 0 bases and 3 bases respectively, with 6 bases between them. Looked up from germline, CDR1 is DFQATT and CDR2 is SNEGSKA (reference sequence). The length of the CDR3 is 13 residues. The CDR3 is CSARDQTNQPQHF. In DNA form, the CDR3 reads TGCAGTGCTAGAGATCAGACCAATCAGCCCCAGCATTTT.

V and J are TRBV7-6 and TRBJ1-2; D unclear. The length of the CDR3 is 12 residues. V shed 5 bases and J shed 8 bases, with 12 bases lying between them. Per the germline V gene, CDR1 is SGHVS and CDR2 is FNYEAQ. CDR3 region: CASSRLISGYTF. CDR3 sequence (DNA): TGTGCCAGCAGCCGCCTGATCTCGGGCTACACCTTC.

This clonotype was picked up a small number of times. V usage is TRBV19 and J usage is TRBJ2-2; maybe TRBD2 (5 bases). Germline-derived CDR1 and CDR2 are LNHDA and SQIVND (reference sequence). V gave up 8 bases and J gave up 4 bases, with 17 bases separating them. There are 15 residues in the CDR3. The DNA of the CDR3 is TGTGCCAGTCTAGACAATACGGGGTTCACCGGGGAGCTGTTTTTT. This encodes CASLDNTGFTGELFF.

The V call is TRBV7-2, the J call TRBJ1-2, with 8 bases that match TRBD1. The V and J ends lost 5 bases and 3 bases, in that order; junction bases with no gene match: 5. The CDR3 extends over 14 amino acids. CDR1 and CDR2 from the germline V gene are SGHTA and FQGNSA. In nucleotides, the CDR3 is TGTGCCAGCAGCGCGGACAGGGCGTACTATGGCTACACCTTC. Protein product: CASSADRAYYGYTF.

This clonotype was seen more than once but under ten times. The rearrangement joins TRBV5-6 to TRBJ1-2; weak D call: TRBD1 (6 bases). Per the germline V gene, CDR1 is SGHDT and CDR2 is YYEEEE. There are 14 residues in the CDR3. V gave up 3 bases and J gave up 4 bases, with 13 bases separating them. The CDR3 nucleotides read TGTGCCAGCAGCTCCACGGGACATAGCTATGGCTACACCTTC. Amino acid sequence: CASSSTGHSYGYTF.

A remark on this clonotype: The junction shows a germline mismatch at one end, possibly a read error. The CDR3 spells CRVGQGPNAEAFF. The DNA for the CDR3 is TGCAGGGTAGGGCAGGGCCCGAACGCTGAAGCTTTCTTT. The chain combines TRBV20-1 with TRBJ1-1; maybe TRBD1 (5 bases). This CDR3 is built from 13 residues. CDR1 and CDR2 (germline): DFQATT, SNEGSKA (reference sequence).

In its sample, this clonotype was seen a few times. This chain links TRBV5-6 with TRBJ1-4; 9 bases line up with TRBD1. The germline V gene encodes CDR1 SGHDT and CDR2 YYEEEE. The length of the CDR3 is 14 residues. V shed 3 bases and J 6 bases; nucleotides not matched to a gene: 3. Here the CDR3 reads CASSSTGGDEKLFF. Written as DNA, the CDR3 is TGTGCCAGCAGCTCGACAGGGGGTGATGAAAAACTGTTTTTT.

J is TRBJ1-1 and V is TRBV7-9; possible D gene TRBD1, 5 bases. The CDR3 has 13 residues. The V end was cut by 3 bases, the J end by 5 bases, with 10 bases between. The germline CDR1 and CDR2 sequences are SEHNR and FQNEAQ (reference sequence). The CDR3 region has the DNA TGTGCCAGCAGCTTTGAGGGGCTGACTGAAGCTTTCTTT. Translated: CASSFEGLTEAFF. Supplemented by reference TRBV7-9 and TRBJ1-1, the full variable domain reads DTGVSQNPRHKITKRGQNVTFRCDPISEHNRLYWYRQTLGQGPEFLTYFQNEAQLEKSRLLSDRFSAERPKGSFSTLEIQRTEQGDSAMYLCASSFEGLTEAFFGQGTRLTVV.

This clonotype was recorded a few times. The chain joins TRBV7-9 to TRBJ1-1; D may be TRBD1 (6 bases). Trimming cost V 5 bases and J 5 bases, with 18 bases left between them. The CDR3 consists of 15 residues. Germline-derived CDR1 and CDR2 are SEHNR and FQNEAQ (reference sequence). CDR3 protein: CASSQELQGQTEAFF. For the CDR3, the DNA is TGTGCCAGCAGCCAAGAATTACAGGGCCAGACTGAAGCTTTCTTT. The entire variable domain, with the rest obtained from reference TRBV7-9 and TRBJ1-1, is as follows: DTGVSQNPRHKITKRGQNVTFRCDPISEHNRLYWYRQTLGQGPEFLTYFQNEAQLEKSRLLSDRFSAERPKGSFSTLEIQRTEQGDSAMYLCASSQELQGQTEAFFGQGTRLTVV.

To note about this clonotype: A much larger clone lies a single base off, so this may be a read error. V usage is TRBV24-1 and J usage is TRBJ1-5, with D unclear. Germline CDR1 and CDR2: KGHDR and SFDVKD. The CDR3 is 14 residues long. The V and J ends lost 6 bases and 3 bases respectively, with 11 bases between them. CDR3 protein: CATSNGRNNQPQHF. The CDR3 DNA sequence: TGTGCCACCAGTAACGGGAGGAACAATCAGCCCCAGCATTTT.

This clonotype came up a few times. This chain joins TRBV7-2 and TRBJ1-6; D is possibly TRBD1 (6 bases). This CDR3 spans 17 amino acids. V was shortened by 6 bases and J by 8 bases, with 23 bases between the two germline ends. Germline CDR1 and CDR2: SGHTA and FQGNSA. CDR3 residues: CASRALEGGAVYSPLHF. The CDR3 nucleotides read TGTGCCAGCAGGGCCCTAGAGGGGGGGGCCGTATATTCACCCCTCCACTTT.